These 3 T cell receptor beta chains share one sample of origin, sequenced in a study of T cells in Graves' hyperthyroidism and ophthalmopathy. The source material, RNA transcripts, was used to amplify TCR beta CDR3 regions. During a first-round RT-PCR of the TCR CDR3, the HTBI primer set was used. MiXCR, run by TCRdb on the multiplex PCR reads, gives a single entry per CDR3 protein. This table has around 440,000 distinct CDR3 sequences, 15% to 17% appearing once. What was sequenced was blood. The receptors stem from a woman between 18 and 29 years old with Graves' hyperthyroidism.

The chain couples TRBV28 to TRBJ1-4; D not certain. The CDR3 is 16 residues long. Per the germline V gene, CDR1 is MDHEN and CDR2 is SYDVKM. V lost 2 bases, J lost 0 bases, and 10 bases lay in between. The CDR3: CASSLKTGSTNEKLFF. CDR3 nucleotides: TGTGCCAGCAGTTTAAAAACCGGTTCAACTAATGAAAAACTGTTTTTT. The whole variable domain, remainder taken from reference TRBV28 and TRBJ1-4, is DVKVTQSSRYLVKRTGEKVFLECVQDMDHENMFWYRQDPGLGLRLIYFSYDVKMKEKGDIPEGYSVSREKKERFSLILESASTNQTSMYLCASSLKTGSTNEKLFFGSGTQLSVL.

In this sample, this clonotype turned up many times. The chain combines TRBV12-5 with TRBJ1-4; D is ambiguous. From germline, CDR1 is LGHNT and CDR2 FRNRAP. V lost 7 bases and J 2 bases, leaving 14 bases between the germline ends. The CDR3 spans 15 residues. The DNA for the CDR3 is TGTGCTAGTGCTAGCCCCGTATCCACTAATGAAAAACTGTTTTTT. It translates to CASASPVSTNEKLFF.

At least ten counts were recorded for this clonotype. This chain's CDR3 is CASRGLPQETQYF. For the CDR3, the DNA is TGTGCCAGCAGAGGTCTCCCCCAAGAGACCCAGTACTTC. The gene calls are TRBV28 and TRBJ2-5; D ambiguous. This CDR3 has 13 amino acids. Trimming removed 6 bases from V and 1 base from J, with 9 bases in between. Germline V gene sequence: CDR1 MDHEN, CDR2 SYDVKM.